This passage covers 2 T cell receptor beta chains from one sample sequenced in a study of immune evolution from preneoplasia to lung adenocarcinoma. Libraries were prepared by immunoSEQ multiplex PCR; TCRdb keeps only in-frame clonotypes and omits some of them. Of about 9,900 clones listed, 75% to 90% are singletons. Material for sequencing was FFPE lung adenocarcinoma in situ tissue. Receptors originate from a person aged 65-85 years with lung adenocarcinoma.

V usage is TRBV19 and J usage is TRBJ1-4, with TRBD1 matching over 7 bases. CDR3 length: 15 residues. Germline-derived CDR1 and CDR2 are LNHDA and SQIVND (reference sequence). The J segment lost 3 bases and the V segment lost 4 bases, leaving 5 bases of the junction unmatched. As DNA, the CDR3 is TGTGCCAGTAGTAACCGGGACAGAGCTAATGAAAAACTGTTTTTT. It translates to CASSNRDRANEKLFF.

This clone qualifies as medium-sized. This sequence joins TRBV5-1 and TRBJ2-7, with unresolved D. From germline, CDR1 is SGHRS and CDR2 YFSETQ. Trimming shortened V by 0 bases and J by 3 bases, and 10 bases separated the two germline ends. The CDR3 consists of 14 residues. The chain's CDR3 is CASSLGSYVYEQYF. CDR3 nucleotide sequence: TGCGCCAGCAGCTTGGGGTCTTACGTCTACGAGCAGTACTTC.